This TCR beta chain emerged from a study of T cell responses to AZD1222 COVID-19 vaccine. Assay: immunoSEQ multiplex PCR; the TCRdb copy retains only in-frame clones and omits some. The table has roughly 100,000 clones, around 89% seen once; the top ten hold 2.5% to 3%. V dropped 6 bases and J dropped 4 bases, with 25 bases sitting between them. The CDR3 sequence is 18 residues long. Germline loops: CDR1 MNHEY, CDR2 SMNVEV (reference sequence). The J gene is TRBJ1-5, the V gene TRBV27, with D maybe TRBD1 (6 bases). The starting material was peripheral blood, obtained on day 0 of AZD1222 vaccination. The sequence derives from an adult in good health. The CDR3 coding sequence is TGTGCCAGCAGCTCGGACAGATTATTCAAGATCTTTAATCAGCCCCAGCATTTT. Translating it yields CASSSDRLFKIFNQPQHF.